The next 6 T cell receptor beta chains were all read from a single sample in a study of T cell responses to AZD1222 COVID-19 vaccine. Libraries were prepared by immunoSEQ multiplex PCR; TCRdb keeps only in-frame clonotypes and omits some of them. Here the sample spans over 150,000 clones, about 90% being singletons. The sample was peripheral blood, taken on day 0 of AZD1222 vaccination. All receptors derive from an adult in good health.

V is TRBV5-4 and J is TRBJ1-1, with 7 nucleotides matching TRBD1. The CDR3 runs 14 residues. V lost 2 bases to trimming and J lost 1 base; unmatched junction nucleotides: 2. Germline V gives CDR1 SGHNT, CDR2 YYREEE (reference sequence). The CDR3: CASSFDRENTEAFF. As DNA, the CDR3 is TGTGCCAGCAGCTTCGACAGGGAGAACACTGAAGCTTTCTTT.

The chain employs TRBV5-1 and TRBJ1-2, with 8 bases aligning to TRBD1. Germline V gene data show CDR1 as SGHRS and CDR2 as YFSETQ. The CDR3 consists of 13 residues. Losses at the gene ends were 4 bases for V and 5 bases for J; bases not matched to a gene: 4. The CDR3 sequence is CASSPGQGYGYTF. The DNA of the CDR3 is TGCGCCAGCAGCCCAGGACAGGGTTATGGCTACACCTTC.

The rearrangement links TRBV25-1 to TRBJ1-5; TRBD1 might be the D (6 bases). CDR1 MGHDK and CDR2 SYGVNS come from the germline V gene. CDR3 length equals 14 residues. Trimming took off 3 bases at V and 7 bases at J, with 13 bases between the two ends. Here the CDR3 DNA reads TGTGCCAGCAGTGATGGCAGGGGCGTGCAGCCCCAGCATTTT. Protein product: CASSDGRGVQPQHF.

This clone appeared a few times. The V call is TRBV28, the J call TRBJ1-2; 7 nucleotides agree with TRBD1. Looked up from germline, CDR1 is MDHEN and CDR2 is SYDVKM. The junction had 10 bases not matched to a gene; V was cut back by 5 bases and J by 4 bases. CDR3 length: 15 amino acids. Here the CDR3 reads CASSLITGQSYGYTF. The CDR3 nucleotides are TGTGCCAGCAGTCTTATCACGGGACAGTCCTATGGCTACACCTTC.

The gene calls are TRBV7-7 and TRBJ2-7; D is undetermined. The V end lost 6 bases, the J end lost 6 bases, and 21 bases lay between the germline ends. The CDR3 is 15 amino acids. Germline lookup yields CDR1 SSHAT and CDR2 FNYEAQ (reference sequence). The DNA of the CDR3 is TGTGCCAGCAGACCCATCCTCCCCCGTTTCTGCGAGCAGTACTTC. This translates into CASRPILPRFCEQYF.

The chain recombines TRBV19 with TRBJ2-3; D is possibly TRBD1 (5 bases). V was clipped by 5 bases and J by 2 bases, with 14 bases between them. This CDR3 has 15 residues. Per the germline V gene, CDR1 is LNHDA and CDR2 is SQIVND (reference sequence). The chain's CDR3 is CASSQGGASTDTQYF. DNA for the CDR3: TGTGCCAGTAGTCAAGGTGGGGCCTCCACAGATACGCAGTATTTT.